The clone carrying this T cell receptor (beta chain) has a single count. Original processing notes: Scientists estimated how many nucleated cells there were by amplifying reference gene primers. Sequenced by immunoSEQ multiplex PCR; TCRdb stores in-frame clones only, minus some. V, J and clone size derive from that table, while D and trimming were established from the DNA sequence. This repertoire shows about 200,000 clones, about 86% found once; its top ten account for 6.2%. The data derive from a study of blood T cell repertoires in COVID-19. Overall study context: Specimens from acute and convalescent COVID-19 originated in the United States, Italy and Spain. PBMCs, B-cell-depleted T cells, or T cells provided the cDNA or gDNA that made up the material.

The sequence came from a man aged 55 to 70 who had recovered from COVID-19. The material sequenced was peripheral blood.

The CDR3 DNA reads TGTGCCAGTAGTATTCCAGGGGTTGATCAGCCCCAGCATTTT. Protein: CASSIPGVDQPQHF. The rearrangement links TRBV19 to TRBJ1-5, with a weak D call TRBD1 (6 bases). The CDR3 is 14 amino acids. Germline assignment: CDR1 LNHDA and CDR2 SQIVND (reference sequence). With 3 bases removed from V and 5 bases from J, the gap between germline ends came to 11 bases.